These T cell receptor beta chains were read from a single sample in a study of radiation and T cells in renal cell carcinoma. Only in-frame clones appear in the TCRdb table, and some are missing; sequencing was by immunoSEQ multiplex PCR. Of around 80,000 clones detected, more than 75% appear once; the ten largest clones hold less than 7%. The sequenced sample was blood, obtained from a patient whose treatment included radiotherapy and nephrectomy. These receptors all stem from a man between 60 and 70 years old with renal cell carcinoma. Each CDR3 is given with its conserved first and last residue. D genes are given only for firm matches. Clone size is given for some rows only: seen once, a few or many times, or a class if the clone is expanded.

J gene: TRBJ2-5
D gene: .
clone size: .
V gene: TRBV4-1
CDR3 DNA: TGCGCCAGCAGCCAAGAAGCAGGGGCAGAGACCCAGTACTTC
CDR3 protein: CASSQEAGAETQYF

J gene: TRBJ2-3
D gene: TRBD2
clone size: .
V gene: TRBV11-2
CDR3 DNA: TGTGCCAGCACCAATCGCCAGCGGGGGGGCACAGATACGCAGTATTTT
CDR3 protein: CASTNRQRGGTDTQYF

J gene: TRBJ1-1
D gene: TRBD1
clone size: .
V gene: TRBV28
CDR3 DNA: TGTGCCAGCAGTCGATCACAGGGGGCGTACACTGAAGCTTTCTTT
CDR3 protein: CASSRSQGAYTEAFF

J gene: TRBJ2-1
D gene: TRBD2
clone size: .
V gene: TRBV7-2
CDR3 DNA: TGTGCCAGCAGCACTAGCGGCCCGGCGCAGTTCTTC
CDR3 protein: CASSTSGPAQFF

J gene: TRBJ2-7
D gene: TRBD2
clone size: .
V gene: TRBV27
CDR3 DNA: TGTGCCAGCAGTTTCGGTAGCGGGTTCACCTACGAGCAGTACTTC
CDR3 protein: CASSFGSGFTYEQYF

J gene: TRBJ2-7
D gene: .
clone size: .
V gene: TRBV5-1
CDR3 DNA: TGCGCCAGCAGCTTGGTGCAGGGGGGATCGGGAGAGCAGTACTTC
CDR3 protein: CASSLVQGGSGEQYF

J gene: TRBJ2-5
D gene: TRBD2
clone size: .
V gene: TRBV2
CDR3 DNA: TGTGCCAGCGGGGCTAGCGGGAATGAAGAGACCCAGTACTTC
CDR3 protein: CASGASGNEETQYF

J gene: TRBJ2-4
D gene: TRBD2
clone size: once
V gene: TRBV9
CDR3 DNA: TGTGCCAGCAGCGTAGTTCGGGAGGCTTACAAAAACATTCAGTACTTC
CDR3 protein: CASSVVREAYKNIQYF

J gene: TRBJ1-3
D gene: .
clone size: .
V gene: TRBV29-1
CDR3 DNA: TGCAGCGTTGGGGGAGGAAACACCATATATTTT
CDR3 protein: CSVGGGNTIYF

J gene: TRBJ2-1
D gene: TRBD2
clone size: few
V gene: TRBV5-6
CDR3 DNA: TGTGCCAGCAGCTTGACCGTTAGCGGGAGGGAGCAGTTCTTC
CDR3 protein: CASSLTVSGREQFF

J gene: TRBJ1-2
D gene: .
clone size: .
V gene: TRBV27
CDR3 DNA: TGTGCTCCGGGGGCGACGGAGATGGGGCCCTACACCTTC
CDR3 protein: CAPGATEMGPYTF

J gene: TRBJ2-7
D gene: TRBD1
clone size: .
V gene: TRBV6-5
CDR3 DNA: TGTGCCAGCAGTGCAGACCGGGACAGAGCCTACGAGCAGTACTTC
CDR3 protein: CASSADRDRAYEQYF

J gene: TRBJ2-1
D gene: .
clone size: .
V gene: TRBV5-1
CDR3 DNA: TGCGCCAGCAGCTTGTTGCCCGAGGGAAATGAGCAGTTCTTC
CDR3 protein: CASSLLPEGNEQFF

J gene: TRBJ1-1
D gene: .
clone size: .
V gene: TRBV29-1
CDR3 DNA: TGCAGCGTTGAGAGGGAGAGGGTCACTGAAGCTTTCTTT
CDR3 protein: CSVERERVTEAFF

J gene: TRBJ1-1
D gene: TRBD1
clone size: .
V gene: TRBV5-4
CDR3 DNA: TGTGCCAGCAGCATAATGACAGGGGTGAACACTGAAGCTTTCTTT
CDR3 protein: CASSIMTGVNTEAFF

J gene: TRBJ1-2
D gene: .
clone size: .
V gene: TRBV10-3
CDR3 DNA: TGTGCCATCAGGAACAGTGATTTCTATGGCTACACCTTC
CDR3 protein: CAIRNSDFYGYTF

J gene: TRBJ1-1
D gene: .
clone size: few
V gene: TRBV14
CDR3 DNA: TGTGCCAGCAGCAAGGCGTTCACTGAAGCTTTCTTT
CDR3 protein: CASSKAFTEAFF

J gene: TRBJ1-1
D gene: TRBD1
clone size: .
V gene: TRBV6-5
CDR3 DNA: TGTGCCAGCAGAGGGGGCACAGCGAACACTGAAGCTTTCTTT
CDR3 protein: CASRGGTANTEAFF

J gene: TRBJ1-1
D gene: .
clone size: few
V gene: TRBV19
CDR3 DNA: TGTGCCAGTAGTATTCTAACATCGAGGAACACTGAAGCTTTCTTT
CDR3 protein: CASSILTSRNTEAFF

J gene: TRBJ2-7
D gene: TRBD2
clone size: .
V gene: TRBV27
CDR3 DNA: TGTGCCAGCAGTGTTAGCGGGAGGGCTGCCTACGAGCAGTACTTC
CDR3 protein: CASSVSGRAAYEQYF

J gene: TRBJ2-2
D gene: .
clone size: few
V gene: TRBV11-3
CDR3 DNA: TGTGCCAGCAGCTTAGGGGGGCTAGCGAGGACCGGGGAGCTGTTTTTT
CDR3 protein: CASSLGGLARTGELFF

J gene: TRBJ2-5
D gene: TRBD1
clone size: few
V gene: TRBV7-9
CDR3 DNA: TGTGCCAGCAGCCACGGCCTACAGGGGTGGGAGACCCAGTACTTC
CDR3 protein: CASSHGLQGWETQYF

J gene: TRBJ2-1
D gene: .
clone size: .
V gene: TRBV6-1
CDR3 DNA: TGTGCCAGCAGTGAATCCGATGCAGGAGGCCGCTTTGGGTTTTATGAGCAGTTCTTC
CDR3 protein: CASSESDAGGRFGFYEQFF

J gene: TRBJ2-6
D gene: .
clone size: .
V gene: TRBV19
CDR3 DNA: TGTGCCAGTAAAACCCCTGGGGCCAACGTCCTGACTTTC
CDR3 protein: CASKTPGANVLTF

J gene: TRBJ2-1
D gene: .
clone size: .
V gene: TRBV29-1
CDR3 DNA: TGCAGCGTTAGAGGGGGCAATGAGCAGTTCTTC
CDR3 protein: CSVRGGNEQFF

J gene: TRBJ2-5
D gene: .
clone size: .
V gene: TRBV5-1
CDR3 DNA: TGCGCCAGCAGCTTGGGTATTCAGGGTGGGGAGACCCAGTACTTC
CDR3 protein: CASSLGIQGGETQYF

J gene: TRBJ2-3
D gene: .
clone size: .
V gene: TRBV27
CDR3 DNA: TGTGCCAGCAGTTTAAATGGCTACGCGGCAGATACGCAGTATTTT
CDR3 protein: CASSLNGYAADTQYF

J gene: TRBJ2-3
D gene: .
clone size: few
V gene: TRBV19
CDR3 DNA: TGTGCCAGTAGTGGGGGCCAGGTCACAGATACGCAGTATTTT
CDR3 protein: CASSGGQVTDTQYF

J gene: TRBJ1-3
D gene: .
clone size: .
V gene: TRBV28
CDR3 DNA: TGTGCCAGCAGTTTAGATGTCTCTGGAAACACCATATATTTT
CDR3 protein: CASSLDVSGNTIYF

J gene: TRBJ1-4
D gene: .
clone size: .
V gene: TRBV5-4
CDR3 DNA: TGTGCCAGCAGCCGACGGAGGGGGGATGAAAAACTGTTTTTT
CDR3 protein: CASSRRRGDEKLFF

J gene: TRBJ2-3
D gene: .
clone size: .
V gene: TRBV7-2
CDR3 DNA: TGTGCCAGCAGGTTGTCCCATAGCACAGATACGCAGTATTTT
CDR3 protein: CASRLSHSTDTQYF

J gene: TRBJ1-1
D gene: .
clone size: .
V gene: TRBV18
CDR3 DNA: TGTGCCAGCTCGCCAAGGGAGGCGACTGAAGCTTTCTTT
CDR3 protein: CASSPREATEAFF

J gene: TRBJ2-7
D gene: TRBD2
clone size: .
V gene: TRBV12-5
CDR3 DNA: TGTGCTAGTGGTTTGGTAGCTAGCGGGAGGTTCTACGAGCAGTACTTC
CDR3 protein: CASGLVASGRFYEQYF

J gene: TRBJ2-2
D gene: .
clone size: once
V gene: TRBV27
CDR3 DNA: TGTGCCAGCAGTCAGGGCATTAACACCGGGGAGCTGTTTTTT
CDR3 protein: CASSQGINTGELFF

J gene: TRBJ2-7
D gene: .
clone size: once
V gene: TRBV7-9
CDR3 DNA: TGTGCCAGCAGCTTACCAGGGGCCAGCTACGAGCAGTACTTC
CDR3 protein: CASSLPGASYEQYF

J gene: TRBJ2-3
D gene: .
clone size: .
V gene: TRBV5-1
CDR3 DNA: TGCGCCGGCAGCCCCCGTGGGGCGGGAACAGATACGCAGTATTTT
CDR3 protein: CAGSPRGAGTDTQYF

J gene: TRBJ2-5
D gene: TRBD2
clone size: .
V gene: TRBV19
CDR3 DNA: TGTGCCAGTAGTCATCGGGGAGGGCCGGAGGAGACCCAGTACTTC
CDR3 protein: CASSHRGGPEETQYF

J gene: TRBJ2-1
D gene: TRBD2
clone size: .
V gene: TRBV19
CDR3 DNA: TGTGCCAGTAGGGAAGCGGGAGGGCCAAATGAGCAGTTCTTC
CDR3 protein: CASREAGGPNEQFF

J gene: TRBJ1-1
D gene: .
clone size: few
V gene: TRBV18
CDR3 DNA: TGTGCCAGCTCACCACGTGGGGGACCGGAAGCTTTCTTT
CDR3 protein: CASSPRGGPEAFF

J gene: TRBJ2-1
D gene: TRBD2
clone size: .
V gene: TRBV4-3
CDR3 DNA: TGCGCCAGCAGCCAAGAGCCTAGCGGGACCCGGGGGAATGAGCAGTTCTTC
CDR3 protein: CASSQEPSGTRGNEQFF

J gene: TRBJ1-2
D gene: .
clone size: .
V gene: TRBV7-9
CDR3 DNA: TGTGCCAGCAGCTCCCTGGGGGGGGGTACCCGGACTAGGGCAGATGGCTACACCTTC
CDR3 protein: CASSSLGGGTRTRADGYTF

J gene: TRBJ2-3
D gene: .
clone size: .
V gene: TRBV28
CDR3 DNA: TGTGCCAGCAGTTTATCAGGAGGGCTTTTAGGGACGCAGTATTTT
CDR3 protein: CASSLSGGLLGTQYF

J gene: TRBJ1-1
D gene: .
clone size: .
V gene: TRBV19
CDR3 DNA: TGTGCCAGCGGGCCGGGGGCGCGTGGAGGGCGCACTGAAGCTTTCTTT
CDR3 protein: CASGPGARGGRTEAFF

J gene: TRBJ2-5
D gene: TRBD1
clone size: .
V gene: TRBV10-3
CDR3 DNA: TGTGCCATCAGTGAGTGGGACAGATTGGAAGAGACCCAGTACTTC
CDR3 protein: CAISEWDRLEETQYF

J gene: TRBJ2-7
D gene: .
clone size: .
V gene: TRBV27
CDR3 DNA: TGTGCCAGCAGTTGGTTCACCTTTAAGCAGTACTTC
CDR3 protein: CASSWFTFKQYF

J gene: TRBJ2-1
D gene: .
clone size: .
V gene: TRBV27
CDR3 DNA: TGTGCCAGCAGTTTATCCGCGGGGTACAATGAGCAGTTCTTC
CDR3 protein: CASSLSAGYNEQFF

J gene: TRBJ2-7
D gene: .
clone size: few
V gene: TRBV6-5
CDR3 DNA: TGTGCCAGCAGTTACGAGGGATTGTACGAGCAGTACTTC
CDR3 protein: CASSYEGLYEQYF

J gene: TRBJ2-3
D gene: TRBD2
clone size: .
V gene: TRBV6-1
CDR3 DNA: TGTGCCAGCAGCCCAGGGAGGGCAGATACGCAGTATTTT
CDR3 protein: CASSPGRADTQYF

J gene: TRBJ2-5
D gene: .
clone size: .
V gene: TRBV11-3
CDR3 DNA: TGTGCCAGCAGCTTATCAGTGTACGAGACCCAGTACTTC
CDR3 protein: CASSLSVYETQYF

J gene: TRBJ2-3
D gene: .
clone size: .
V gene: TRBV6-1
CDR3 DNA: TGTGCCAGCAGTGATGTTTTCGGGAGAGGAGCGGATACGCAGTATTTT
CDR3 protein: CASSDVFGRGADTQYF

J gene: TRBJ2-5
D gene: TRBD2
clone size: .
V gene: TRBV19
CDR3 DNA: TGTGCCAGTAGTCCTTCACTAGCGGGAGGACAAGAGACCCAGTACTTC
CDR3 protein: CASSPSLAGGQETQYF

J gene: TRBJ2-2
D gene: TRBD1
clone size: .
V gene: TRBV7-9
CDR3 DNA: TGTGCCAGCTCAGGGGGCGCGTACACCGGGGAGCTGTTTTTT
CDR3 protein: CASSGGAYTGELFF

J gene: TRBJ1-2
D gene: .
clone size: .
V gene: TRBV7-9
CDR3 DNA: TGTGCCAGCAGCTTAGACACAGGGACTGGCTACACCTTC
CDR3 protein: CASSLDTGTGYTF

J gene: TRBJ2-3
D gene: TRBD1
clone size: .
V gene: TRBV6-1
CDR3 DNA: TGTGCCAGCAGTGACAGGGGGCTTCCTGTAGATACGCAGTATTTT
CDR3 protein: CASSDRGLPVDTQYF

J gene: TRBJ2-5
D gene: TRBD1
clone size: few
V gene: TRBV5-1
CDR3 DNA: TGCGCCAGCAGCCCGTGGACAGGAGAGACCCAGTACTTC
CDR3 protein: CASSPWTGETQYF

J gene: TRBJ2-7
D gene: .
clone size: once
V gene: TRBV27
CDR3 DNA: TGTGCCAGCAGTTTTCGAGGGGCCTACGAGCAGTACTTC
CDR3 protein: CASSFRGAYEQYF

J gene: TRBJ1-1
D gene: .
clone size: .
V gene: TRBV19
CDR3 DNA: TGTGCCAGTAGTTTGCAGAACACTGAAGCTTTCTTT
CDR3 protein: CASSLQNTEAFF

J gene: TRBJ1-3
D gene: .
clone size: .
V gene: TRBV29-1
CDR3 DNA: TGCAGCGTTGTAGAAGGGGTGACTCTCTCTGGAAACACCATATATTTT
CDR3 protein: CSVVEGVTLSGNTIYF

J gene: TRBJ2-5
D gene: .
clone size: .
V gene: TRBV2
CDR3 DNA: TGTGCCAGCAGTCTCCGGGAGACCCAGTACTTC
CDR3 protein: CASSLRETQYF

J gene: TRBJ2-5
D gene: TRBD2
clone size: many
V gene: TRBV9
CDR3 DNA: TGTGCCAGCAGACCGAGCGGGGGGGAGACCCAGTACTTC
CDR3 protein: CASRPSGGETQYF